This entry features one T cell receptor beta chain sequence. This entry belongs to a study of blood T cell repertoires in COVID-19. Overall study context: Italy, Spain and the United States were the sources of the convalescent and acute COVID-19 samples. From T cells, B-cell-depleted T cells, or PBMCs came the material, which was cDNA or gDNA.

Assay used: immunoSEQ multiplex PCR; TCRdb lists only in-frame clones, some missing. This table holds about 190,000 clones, approximately 88% found once. With 0 bases removed from V and 0 bases from J, the gap between germline ends came to 9 bases. Germline loops: CDR1 SGHDT, CDR2 YYEEEE. This CDR3 contains 15 residues. The sequenced material came from peripheral blood. The rearrangement links TRBV5-6 to TRBJ2-5, with D possibly being TRBD1 (5 bases). This clonotype was obtained from a woman in her 30s with acute or convalescent COVID-19. Written as DNA, the CDR3 is TGTGCCAGCAGCTTGGTTCAGGGCCACCAAGAGACCCAGTACTTC. Protein sequence: CASSLVQGHQETQYF. Full variable domain (outside the CDR3, taken from reference TRBV5-6 and TRBJ2-5): DAGVTQSPTHLIKTRGQQVTLRCSPKSGHDTVSWYQQALGQGPQFIFQYYEEEERQRGNFPDRFSGHQFPNYSSELNVNALLLGDSALYLCASSLVQGHQETQYFGPGTRLLVL.